These 6 T cell receptor beta chains were sequenced from one sample in a study of T-cell reconstitution after alpha-beta-depleted transplantation in children. Unique molecular identifiers were used to barcode this TCRbeta library. A single record per CDR3 protein comes from TCRdb applying MiXCR to the PCR reads. The table includes roughly 420,000 distinct CDR3 sequences, roughly 15% detected once. The sample in question was PBMCs, mostly from graft donor cells, obtained 360 days after TCRalphabeta/CD19-depleted stem cell transplant. Receptor source: a boy under two years old who had a stem cell transplant for Wiskott-Aldrich syndrome, so the T cells may come from the graft donor.

The rearrangement joins TRBV5-1 to TRBJ2-1; 9 bases match TRBD1. V gave up 7 bases and J gave up 7 bases; unmatched junction bases: 6. The CDR3 totals 13 residues. The V gene's germline CDR1 is SGHRS and CDR2 YFSETQ. CDR3 DNA sequence: TGCGCCAGCTACCCCGGACAGGGGAATGAGCAGTTCTTC. The encoded protein is CASYPGQGNEQFF. The whole variable domain, remainder taken from reference TRBV5-1 and TRBJ2-1, is KAGVTQTPRYLIKTRGQQVTLSCSPISGHRSVSWYQQTPGQGLQFLFEYFSETQRNKGNFPGRFSGRQFSNSRSEMNVSTLELGDSALYLCASYPGQGNEQFFGPGTRLTVL.

The rearrangement uses TRBV7-2 and TRBJ1-1; D is ambiguous. The CDR3 has 15 amino acids. The V end lost 2 bases, the J end lost 2 bases, and 12 bases lay between the germline ends. Germline V lookup: CDR1 SGHTA, CDR2 FQGNSA. This CDR3 reads CASSLKSGRNTEAFF. In DNA form, the CDR3 reads TGTGCCAGCAGCTTAAAGTCAGGCCGAAACACTGAAGCTTTCTTT. Together with reference TRBV7-2 and TRBJ1-1, the CDR3 gives the full variable domain: GAGVSQSPSNKVTEKGKDVELRCDPISGHTALYWYRQSLGQGLEFLIYFQGNSAPDKSGLPSDRFSAERTGGSVSTLTIQRTQQEDSAVYLCASSLKSGRNTEAFFGQGTRLTVV.

This chain links TRBV10-3 with TRBJ2-7, with 7 bases fitting TRBD1. V shed 5 bases, J shed 2 bases, and the junction held 3 bases outside the gene matches. The CDR3 loop spans 13 amino acids. The germline CDR1 and CDR2 sequences are ENHRY and SYGVKD. The CDR3 DNA follows: TGTGCCATCAGTAGACAGGGTACCTACGAGCAGTACTTC. Encoded protein: CAISRQGTYEQYF.

This clonotype was seen more than once but under ten times. The genes are TRBV5-1 and TRBJ2-1; D unresolved. This CDR3 contains 14 residues. CDR1 is SGHRS, CDR2 YFSETQ, per germline. V was clipped by 0 bases and J by 5 bases, with 9 bases between them. The CDR3 protein is CASSLGARDNEQFF. CDR3 sequence (DNA): TGCGCCAGCAGCTTGGGGGCCCGGGACAATGAGCAGTTCTTC.

The rearrangement joins TRBV5-1 to TRBJ2-2; possible D gene TRBD1, 6 bases. Per the germline V gene, CDR1 is SGHRS and CDR2 is YFSETQ. V gave up 3 bases and J gave up 1 base, with 10 bases separating them. The CDR3 sequence is 15 residues long. In DNA form, the CDR3 reads TGCGCCAGCAGCTCGACAGGCCTGAACACCGGGGAGCTGTTTTTT. Protein sequence: CASSSTGLNTGELFF. Supplemented by reference TRBV5-1 and TRBJ2-2, the full variable domain reads KAGVTQTPRYLIKTRGQQVTLSCSPISGHRSVSWYQQTPGQGLQFLFEYFSETQRNKGNFPGRFSGRQFSNSRSEMNVSTLELGDSALYLCASSSTGLNTGELFFGEGSRLTVL.

The CDR3 DNA is TGTGCCAGCAGTTCGCCCGACAGGGGAGGAAAGCTGTTTTTT. It translates to CASSSPDRGGKLFF. The chain links TRBV28 to TRBJ1-4, with 8 bases that match TRBD1. V shed 4 bases, J shed 14 bases, and the junction held 12 bases outside the gene matches. The CDR3 loop spans 14 amino acids. CDR1 and CDR2 (germline): MDHEN, SYDVKM.